The T cell receptor beta chain under discussion was sequenced for a study of T cell changes during pregnancy in multiple sclerosis. Germline V gives CDR1 GTSNPN, CDR2 SVGIG (reference sequence). Trimming removed 3 bases from V and 5 bases from J; junction bases left unmatched: 10. This CDR3 contains 14 residues. Sequencing used immunoSEQ multiplex PCR; TCRdb keeps in-frame clones, though not all of them. The data hold 85,000 to 110,000 clones, with around nine tenths observed a single time. The sequencing used peripheral blood, collected after pregnancy. This TCR was sampled from a female donor with multiple sclerosis, enrolled in a pregnancy study. The chain employs TRBV30 and TRBJ2-7, with TRBD1 matching 7 bases. The CDR3 DNA follows: TGTGCCTGGAGCCAGACAGGGACCCTCAACGAGCAGTACTTC. It codes for CAWSQTGTLNEQYF.